The 11 T cell receptor beta chains below all came from one sample that was sequenced in a study of cytotoxic CD8 clonotypes in ibrutinib-treated CLL. Clones were read by immunoSEQ multiplex PCR, and TCRdb kept only the in-frame ones, dropping some. Here the sample spans more than 70,000 clones, roughly three quarters being singletons. Here the sequenced sample was PBMCs, taken after 12 months of ibrutinib treatment. The source is a human donor with chronic lymphocytic leukemia.

J is TRBJ2-2 and V is TRBV4-2; 8 bases agree with TRBD1. The CDR3 is made up of 17 amino acids. J lost 1 base, V lost 0 bases, and 4 bases had no gene match. In germline, CDR1 is LGHNA, CDR2 YNFKEQ. The CDR3 spells CASSQDVDRVNTGELFF. The CDR3, as DNA: TGTGCCAGCAGCCAAGATGTGGACAGGGTGAACACCGGGGAGCTGTTTTTT.

About this clone itself: The junction shows a germline mismatch at one end, possibly a read error. The J gene is TRBJ2-5, the V gene TRBV2; TRBD1 might be the D (6 bases). CDR3 size: 13 residues. Germline V gene data show CDR1 as SNHLY and CDR2 as FYNNEI. The CDR3 loop is CASSEGQGFSQNF. The CDR3, as DNA: TGTGCCAGCAGTGAGGGTCAGGGGTTCAGTCAGAACTTC.

The table lists this clone with a count of one. The rearrangement uses TRBV10-3 and TRBJ1-3; D is possibly TRBD1 (5 bases). The V and J ends lost 7 bases and 1 base respectively, with 14 bases between them. The length of the CDR3 is 15 residues. The germline CDR1 and CDR2 sequences are ENHRY and SYGVKD. This CDR3 reads CAINPGQDSGNTIYF. Written as DNA, the CDR3 is TGTGCCATCAACCCGGGGCAGGATTCTGGAAACACCATATATTTT.

V and J are TRBV9 and TRBJ1-4; 8 nucleotides match TRBD1. Germline trimming cut 4 bases from V and 4 bases from J; bases unmatched to any gene: 6. Germline V gene data show CDR1 as SGDLS and CDR2 as YYNGEE. The CDR3 sequence is 15 residues long. The CDR3 sequence: CASSIGTGNNEKLFF. The CDR3 DNA reads TGTGCCAGCAGCATCGGGACAGGAAATAATGAAAAACTGTTTTTT.

The chain recombines TRBV6-5 with TRBJ1-6; the D gene is possibly TRBD1 (5 bases). V lost 0 bases and J 9 bases, leaving 12 bases between the germline ends. The CDR3 is 15 amino acids. Germline V gene data show CDR1 as MNHEY and CDR2 as SVGAGI. The DNA of the CDR3 is TGTGCCAGCAGTTACTCGGGGGACTGGGGTTCACCCCTCCACTTT. Protein: CASSYSGDWGSPLHF.

The rearrangement links TRBV7-8 to TRBJ1-5; D is ambiguous. Per germline, CDR1 SGHVS and CDR2 FQNEAQ. The CDR3 has 13 amino acids. With 4 bases removed from V and 3 bases from J, the gap between germline ends came to 7 bases. CDR3 residues: CASSSGFNQPQHF. CDR3 DNA sequence: TGTGCCAGCAGCTCCGGCTTCAATCAGCCCCAGCATTTT.

The chain joins TRBV30 to TRBJ2-1; 12 bases agree with TRBD2. The V gene end was trimmed by 7 bases and the J gene end by 7 bases; junction bases not matched to a gene: 5. The CDR3 contains 13 residues. The germline V gene has CDR1 GTSNPN and CDR2 SVGIG (reference sequence). The chain's CDR3 is CASQLAGGNEQFF. CDR3 nucleotide sequence: TGTGCCTCCCAGCTAGCGGGGGGGAATGAGCAGTTCTTC.

The genes are TRBV27 and TRBJ2-2; no firm D call. CDR1 and CDR2 from the germline V gene are MNHEY and SMNVEV (reference sequence). Trimming took 8 bases from V and 1 from J, leaving 11 bases between them. This CDR3 spans 14 amino acids. CDR3 sequence: CASCRARNTGELFF. The CDR3 DNA is TGTGCCAGCTGTAGGGCCCGGAACACCGGGGAGCTGTTTTTT.

V is TRBV4-3 and J is TRBJ2-3; 8 positions match TRBD2. Germline V gene sequence: CDR1 LGHNA, CDR2 YSLEER. The CDR3 consists of 13 residues. Trimming cost V 4 bases and J 6 bases; bases outside gene matches: 3. Here the CDR3 reads CASSPRGGDTQYF. Here the CDR3 DNA reads TGCGCCAGCAGCCCCCGGGGGGGTGATACGCAGTATTTT.

V is TRBV7-2 and J is TRBJ2-5; 11 nucleotides agree with TRBD2. CDR3 length: 14 residues. V lost 5 bases, J lost 5 bases, and 4 bases stayed unmatched. CDR1 is SGHTA and CDR2 is FQGNSA in the germline V gene. The DNA of the CDR3 is TGTGCCAGCAGCCCGGGACTAGCGGACGAGACCCAGTACTTC. Its protein is CASSPGLADETQYF. Based on the CDR3 plus reference TRBV7-2 and TRBJ2-5, the full variable domain is GAGVSQSPSNKVTEKGKDVELRCDPISGHTALYWYRQSLGQGLEFLIYFQGNSAPDKSGLPSDRFSAERTGGSVSTLTIQRTQQEDSAVYLCASSPGLADETQYFGPGTRLLVL.

The chain carries TRBV7-9 and TRBJ2-3; unclear D gene. This CDR3 contains 12 residues. The ends were cut back, 8 bases at V and 2 bases at J, with 8 bases in the middle. The germline V gene encodes CDR1 SEHNR and CDR2 FQNEAQ (reference sequence). The CDR3 spells CASLKVTDTQYF. CDR3 bases: TGTGCCAGCCTCAAAGTCACAGATACGCAGTATTTT. The whole variable domain, remainder taken from reference TRBV7-9 and TRBJ2-3, is DTGVSQNPRHKITKRGQNVTFRCDPISEHNRLYWYRQTLGQGPEFLTYFQNEAQLEKSRLLSDRFSAERPKGSFSTLEIQRTEQGDSAMYLCASLKVTDTQYFGPGTRLTVL.